These 20 T cell receptor beta chains were sequenced from one sample in a study of STAT5B mutations in CD4+ large granular lymphocyte leukemia. TCRdb's copy holds only in-frame clones and misses some; the assay was immunoSEQ multiplex PCR. The sample has tens of thousands of clones; 60% to 80% are singletons. The sequencing sample was made of CD4+ T cells from blood buffy coats. These receptors originate from a human donor in good health.

The genes are TRBV19 and TRBJ2-7; 14 bases are shared with TRBD2. CDR3 size: 14 residues. Germline assignment: CDR1 LNHDA and CDR2 SQIVND (reference sequence). V was pared by 9 bases and J by 1 base, with 2 bases of the junction left unmatched. As DNA, the CDR3 is TGTGCCAGCGGACTAGCGGGAGGTTCCTACGAGCAGTACTTC. Its translation is CASGLAGGSYEQYF.

This chain connects TRBV18 to TRBJ2-7; D unresolved. The length of the CDR3 is 12 residues. Germline lookup yields CDR1 KGHSH and CDR2 LQKENI. V lost 2 bases and J 3 bases, leaving 5 bases between the germline ends. CDR3 DNA sequence: TGTGCCAGCTCACCAGGAAACTACGAGCAGTACGTC. Translated, it gives CASSPGNYEQYV.

The chain couples TRBV9 to TRBJ2-5; 13 bases agree with TRBD2. Germline V gene sequence: CDR1 SGDLS, CDR2 YYNGEE. The CDR3 covers 18 residues. J was trimmed by 5 bases and V by 4 bases; bases with no gene match: 14. The CDR3 here is CASSPLGGLAGAGETQYF. CDR3 sequence (DNA): TGTGCCAGCAGCCCCCTAGGAGGACTAGCGGGGGCGGGGGAGACCCAGTACTTC.

The sample holds one count of this clone. V gene TRBV27 combines with J gene TRBJ2-2; no reliable D call. Germline assignment: CDR1 MNHEY and CDR2 SMNVEV (reference sequence). V was shortened by 6 bases and J by 5 bases, with 13 bases between the two germline ends. This CDR3 spans 14 amino acids. The CDR3 protein is CASRPRARTGELFF. The CDR3 DNA sequence: TGTGCCAGCAGGCCTCGAGCAAGGACCGGGGAGCTGTTTTTT.

The chain carries TRBV5-1 and TRBJ2-7; weak D call: TRBD2 (6 bases). The CDR3 consists of 14 residues. Trimming took off 3 bases at V and 7 bases at J, with 17 bases between the two ends. Germline CDR1 is SGHRS and CDR2 is YFSETQ. Written as DNA, the CDR3 is TGCGCCAGCAGCTCCGGACTATCCGTAGGGGAGCAGTACTTC. Amino acids: CASSSGLSVGEQYF.

On this clone itself: The junction shows a germline mismatch at one end, possibly a read error. This chain's CDR3 is CASSLGVGETQYF. The DNA for the CDR3 is TGTGCTAGCAGCTTAGGGGTTGGAGAGACCCAGTACTTC. V gene TRBV7-7 combines with J gene TRBJ2-5; tentatively, D is TRBD1 (5 bases). CDR1 is SSHAT, CDR2 FNYEAQ, per germline (reference sequence). This CDR3 is built from 13 residues.

The chain recombines TRBV5-1 with TRBJ2-5; D gene ambiguous. The CDR3 extends over 14 amino acids. CDR1 is SGHRS and CDR2 is YFSETQ in the germline V gene. Trimming shortened V by 0 bases and J by 0 bases, and 6 bases separated the two germline ends. The CDR3 here is CASSLDTYQETQYF. CDR3 in DNA: TGCGCCAGCAGCTTGGATACGTACCAAGAGACCCAGTACTTC. The variable domain in full, with the rest retrieved from reference TRBV5-1 and TRBJ2-5, is KAGVTQTPRYLIKTRGQQVTLSCSPISGHRSVSWYQQTPGQGLQFLFEYFSETQRNKGNFPGRFSGRQFSNSRSEMNVSTLELGDSALYLCASSLDTYQETQYFGPGTRLLVL.

V usage is TRBV5-1 and J usage is TRBJ2-1; 8 nucleotides line up with TRBD2. The CDR3 extends over 14 amino acids. The germline CDR1 and CDR2 sequences are SGHRS and YFSETQ. Unmatched junction bases numbered 9, after V lost 4 bases and J lost 9 bases. This CDR3 reads CASSRAGVAPEQFF. For the CDR3, the DNA is TGCGCCAGCAGCCGAGCGGGAGTGGCTCCTGAGCAGTTCTTC.

In DNA, the CDR3 is TGTGCCAGCTCACACCAAGAGACCCAGTACTTC. This encodes CASSHQETQYF. The chain employs TRBV18 and TRBJ2-5, with no clear D. Trimming stripped 4 bases from V and 0 bases from J, with 0 bases between. Germline V gives CDR1 KGHSH, CDR2 LQKENI. The CDR3 sequence is 11 residues long.

This clone was found a few times. The gene calls are TRBV10-1 and TRBJ2-7; D is possibly TRBD1 or TRBD2 (6 bases each). CDR1 is WNHNN, CDR2 SYGVQD, per germline (reference sequence). Trimming pared 6 bases from V and 0 bases from J, leaving 9 bases between. The CDR3 is made up of 13 amino acids. CDR3 bases: TGCGCCAGCAGAAAGGGGGGCTCCTACGAGCAGTACGTC. Protein sequence: CASRKGGSYEQYV.

This clone was seen just once. The chain has TRBV4-1 and TRBJ1-3, with 7 bases lining up with TRBD1. The germline V gene encodes CDR1 MGHRA and CDR2 YSYEKL. CDR3 length equals 15 residues. V shed 6 bases and J 0 bases; nucleotides not matched to a gene: 5. The CDR3 DNA is TGCGCCAGCAGTCTAAGGGACAGCTCTGGAAACACCATATATTTT. This translates into CASSLRDSSGNTIYF.

The chain uses TRBV7-2 and TRBJ1-1; D unclear. Trimming stripped 6 bases from V and 0 bases from J, with 14 bases between. The germline CDR1 and CDR2 sequences are SGHTA and FQGNSA. The CDR3 is 15 amino acids. DNA for the CDR3: TGTGCCAGCAGATTGGGGTACCGCATGAACACTGAAGCTTTCTTT. Protein product: CASRLGYRMNTEAFF.

The rearrangement joins TRBV14 to TRBJ2-1; 8 nucleotides line up with TRBD1. The CDR3 contains 17 residues. After removal of 3 bases from V and 4 bases from J, the junction contained 11 bases not matched to a gene. From germline, CDR1 is SGHDN and CDR2 FVKESK. The CDR3 DNA reads as TGTGCCAGCAGCCAGGCCAGGGGGCTGGGTGGTTACAATGAGCAGTTCTTC. This codes for CASSQARGLGGYNEQFF.

This chain links TRBV6-4 with TRBJ1-1, with 11 bases identical to TRBD1. The V segment lost 5 bases and the J segment 5 bases; nucleotides outside the gene matches: 7. Germline V gene sequence: CDR1 MRHNA, CDR2 SNTAGT. The CDR3 contains 15 residues. The CDR3 protein is CASSFTGTGGTEAFF. Here the CDR3 DNA reads TGTGCCAGCAGTTTCACCGGGACAGGGGGTACTGAAGCTTTCTTT.

The genes are TRBV28 and TRBJ2-7; D not certain. Germline CDR1 reads MDHEN; CDR2 reads SYDVKM. The CDR3 runs to 13 residues. The V end lost 5 bases, the J end lost 3 bases, and 11 bases lay between the germline ends. The CDR3 bases are TGTGCCAGCAGTCGAACAGAGATCTACGAGCAGTACTTC. This translates into CASSRTEIYEQYF.

V and J are TRBV28 and TRBJ2-3, with 7 bases that match TRBD1. The CDR3 is 13 amino acids. V shed 8 bases and J 2 bases; nucleotides not matched to a gene: 4. Germline values: CDR1 MDHEN, CDR2 SYDVKM. In DNA form, the CDR3 reads TGTGCCAGCGGAGACAGGGTCACAGATACGCAGTATTTT. Protein product: CASGDRVTDTQYF.

The gene calls are TRBV28 and TRBJ2-7; 11 nucleotides align to TRBD1. Germline CDR1 is MDHEN and CDR2 is SYDVKM. Germline trimming cut 4 bases from V and 3 bases from J; bases unmatched to any gene: 8. This CDR3 has 16 residues. The CDR3 DNA reads as TGTGCCAGCAGTTCCCGGGACAGGGGGGTGAGCTACGAGCAGTACTTC. This translates into CASSSRDRGVSYEQYF.

This chain connects TRBV4-1 to TRBJ2-3; D is perhaps TRBD2 (6 bases). The CDR3 totals 14 residues. CDR1 is MGHRA, CDR2 YSYEKL, per germline. With 1 base removed from V and 4 bases from J, the gap between germline ends came to 9 bases. As DNA, the CDR3 is TGCGCCAGCAGCCAAGTCAAGCGGGCAGATACGCAGTATTTT. It encodes CASSQVKRADTQYF.

The rearrangement links TRBV11-1 to TRBJ1-2; TRBD1 is a possible D gene (6 bases). The length of the CDR3 is 14 residues. V gave up 7 bases and J gave up 3 bases, with 15 bases separating them. Germline V gene lookup returns CDR1 SGHAT and CDR2 FQDESV (reference sequence). CDR3 nucleotides: TGTGCCAGCAATCCGACGGGGGCGGACTATGGCTACACCTTC. Encoded protein: CASNPTGADYGYTF.

The rearrangement links TRBV5-1 to TRBJ2-7; 7 positions match TRBD1. CDR1 SGHRS and CDR2 YFSETQ come from the germline V gene. V gave up 1 base and J gave up 6 bases; unmatched junction bases: 7. The CDR3 runs 14 residues. In nucleotides, the CDR3 is TGCGCCAGCAGCTTGCGACAGGGTGGAAGCGAGCAGTACTTC. This encodes CASSLRQGGSEQYF.